The 5 T cell receptor beta chains in this list originate from one sample, sequenced in a study of read filtering for tumor transcriptome and immune sequencing. This library used around 0.4 ug RNA and molecular barcoded adaptors spanning alpha/delta and beta/gamma chains. TCRdb reanalysed the reads using MiXCR and keeps one entry per CDR3 protein. The sample holds over 80,000 distinct CDR3 sequences, 12% seen once. The specimen sequenced was a population of CD138-negative cells sorted from bone marrow. The receptor set was obtained from a donor at least 40 years old with multiple myeloma.

A few counts support this clonotype. The chain links TRBV5-1 to TRBJ2-1; TRBD2 might be the D (6 bases). V lost 4 bases to trimming and J lost 10 bases, with 21 bases between them. CDR1 and CDR2 from the germline V gene are SGHRS and YFSETQ. CDR3 size: 15 residues. The CDR3 sequence: CASSLTQTRSSEQFF. The CDR3 DNA is TGCGCCAGCAGCCTGACCCAGACTAGATCATCGGAGCAGTTCTTC.

A few counts support this clonotype. The chain recombines TRBV20-1 with TRBJ2-2; a possible D gene is TRBD1 (8 bases). CDR1 DFQATT and CDR2 SNEGSKA come from the germline V gene (reference sequence). Trimming cost V 5 bases and J 5 bases, with 18 bases left between them. The CDR3 covers 15 residues. CDR3 coding DNA: TGCAGTGCTTACAATACAGGGGGAGGGACCGGGGAGCTGTTTTTT. This sequence encodes CSAYNTGGGTGELFF.

Only a few counts were recorded for this clonotype. V and J are TRBV6-5 and TRBJ2-7; possible D gene TRBD1, 7 bases. The CDR3 length is 16 residues. Germline CDR1 and CDR2: MNHEY and SVGAGI. Trimming removed 2 bases at V and 4 bases at J, with 18 bases between. CDR3 sequence reads: CASSYTGQDGGYEQYF. CDR3 in DNA: TGTGCCAGCAGTTACACAGGACAGGACGGAGGGTACGAGCAGTACTTC.

As regards this clonotype: A read error may be the cause here, since a much bigger clone is one base away. V is TRBV5-1 and J is TRBJ2-5; D call uncertain. There are 11 residues in the CDR3. Germline CDR1 and CDR2: SGHRS and YFSETQ. The DNA of the CDR3 is TGCGCCAGCAGCAAGGAAGAGACCCCGTACTTC. Translated: CASSKEETPYF.

This clonotype was seen only a few times. A much larger clone is a single base away; this may be a read error. This chain uses TRBV2 with TRBJ2-1; D gene uncertain. This CDR3 is 12 amino acids long. Germline V gene sequence: CDR1 SNHLY, CDR2 FYNNEI. V was pared by 5 bases and J by 5 bases, with 7 bases between. The CDR3, as DNA: TGTGCCAGCAGTCCTCTTCACAATGAGCAGTTCTTC. Residues: CASSPLHNEQFF. The variable domain in full, completed from reference TRBV2 and TRBJ2-1, reads EPEVTQTPSHQVTQMGQEVILRCVPISNHLYFYWYRQILGQKVEFLVSFYNNEISEKSEIFDDQFSVERPDGSNFTLKIRSTKLEDSAMYFCASSPLHNEQFFGPGTRLTVL.